What follows describes a single T cell receptor beta chain. Its antigen is unidentified. A much bigger clone sits one base away, suggesting this may be a read error. This entry is derived from a study of tumor and adjacent non-tumor tissue in lung cancer. Study summary: The cohort had under 15 adenocarcinoma, a couple of squamous cell and 1 small cell patients. Samples averaged roughly 4.2 million productive TCRbeta reads each.

Germline CDR1 reads DFQATT; CDR2 reads SNEGSKA (reference sequence). CDR3 length: 12 amino acids. Trimming shortened V by 3 bases and J by 8 bases, and 13 bases separated the two germline ends. The study, taken as a whole, reports: Significantly higher TCR diversity was found in tumor than normal lung. Shorter survival was associated with higher TCR diversity in tumors.

The library came from three nested PCR rounds adapted from ARM-PCR protocols. TCRdb processed the multiplex PCR reads anew with MiXCR; each CDR3 protein has one entry. Of about 76,000 distinct CDR3 sequences listed, around two thirds are singletons. The template was RNA from unsorted bulk tissue. V gene TRBV20-1 combines with J gene TRBJ1-2; tentative D call: TRBD1 (6 bases). Sequencing was carried out using lung tumor tissue. The receptor comes from a woman aged 70 to 79 with non-small cell lung cancer. Here the CDR3 DNA reads TGCAGTGCTAGTGGACAGAGTTACGGCTACACCTTC. Protein product: CSASGQSYGYTF.